This TCR beta chain emerged from a study of T cells in Graves' hyperthyroidism and ophthalmopathy. This CDR3 is 14 amino acids long. V was clipped by 4 bases and J by 6 bases, with 16 bases between them. In germline, CDR1 is SGDLS, CDR2 YYNGEE. Amplification targeted TCR beta CDR3 regions from RNA transcripts. Using the HTBI primer set, a first-round RT-PCR was run on the TCR CDR3. A single record per CDR3 protein comes from TCRdb applying MiXCR to the multiplex PCR reads. The profile shows some 380,000 distinct CDR3 sequences, roughly 12% of them singletons. This clonotype occurred a few times. Diagnosing involved the use of clinical symptoms, serum thyroxine and TRAb, thyroid ultrasound and orbital computed tomography. The authors took PBMCs from 10 ml fresh peripheral blood.

The source material was blood. This chain connects TRBV9 to TRBJ1-2; the D gene is possibly TRBD1 (5 bases). The TCR was taken from a man aged 30 to 45 with Graves' hyperthyroidism that later progressed to Graves' ophthalmopathy. The CDR3 loop reads CASSPSWGQHGYTF. CDR3 nucleotide sequence: TGTGCCAGCAGCCCCTCGTGGGGCCAGCATGGCTACACCTTC.